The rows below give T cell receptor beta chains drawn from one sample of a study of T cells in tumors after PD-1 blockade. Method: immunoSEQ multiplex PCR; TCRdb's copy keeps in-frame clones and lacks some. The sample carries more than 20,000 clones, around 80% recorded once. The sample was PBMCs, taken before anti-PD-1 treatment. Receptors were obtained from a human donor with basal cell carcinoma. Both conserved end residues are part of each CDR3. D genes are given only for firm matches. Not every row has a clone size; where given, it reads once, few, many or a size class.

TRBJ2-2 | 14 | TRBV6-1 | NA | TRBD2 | CATKKRGGAGELFF | TGTGCCACAAAAAAGCGGGGGGGCGCCGGGGAGCTGTTTTTT
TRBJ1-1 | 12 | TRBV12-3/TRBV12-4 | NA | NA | CASSLANTEAFF | TGTGCCAGCAGTTTGGCGAACACTGAAGCTTTCTTT
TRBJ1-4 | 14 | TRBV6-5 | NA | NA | CASRDTALNEKLFF | TGTGCCAGCAGGGATACAGCCCTGAATGAAAAACTGTTTTTT
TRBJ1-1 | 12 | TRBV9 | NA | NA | CASSGPNTEAFF | TGTGCCAGCAGCGGACCGAACACTGAAGCTTTCTTT
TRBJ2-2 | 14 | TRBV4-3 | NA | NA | CASSHNLNTGELFF | TGCGCCAGCAGCCATAACCTGAACACCGGGGAGCTGTTTTTT
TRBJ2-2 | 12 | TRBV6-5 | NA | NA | CASVWDTGELFF | TGTGCCAGCGTATGGGACACCGGGGAGCTGTTTTTT
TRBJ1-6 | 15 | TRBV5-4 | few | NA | CASSFEQGWSSPLHF | TGTGCCAGCAGCTTCGAACAGGGCTGGAGTTCACCCCTCCACTTT
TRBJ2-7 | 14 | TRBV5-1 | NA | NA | CASRATDGTYEQYF | TGCGCCAGCAGAGCTACCGACGGGACCTACGAGCAGTACTTC
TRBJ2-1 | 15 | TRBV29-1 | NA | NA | CSVEGSTGSYNEQFF | TGCAGCGTTGAAGGCTCGACGGGTTCCTACAATGAGCAGTTCTTC
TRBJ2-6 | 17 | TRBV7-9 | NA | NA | CASSFPGFGSGANVLTF | TGTGCCAGCAGCTTCCCCGGGTTTGGCTCTGGGGCCAACGTCCTGACTTTC
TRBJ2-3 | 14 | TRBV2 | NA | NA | CASKTQGGVDTQYF | TGTGCCAGCAAGACACAGGGCGGGGTGGATACGCAGTATTTT
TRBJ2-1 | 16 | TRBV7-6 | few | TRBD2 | CASSLMLAGRGNEQFF | TGTGCCAGCAGCTTAATGCTAGCGGGTAGGGGCAATGAGCAGTTCTTC
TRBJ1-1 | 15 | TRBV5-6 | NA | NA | CASSNNIRGRAEAFF | TGTGCCAGCAGCAACAACATTAGGGGCCGGGCTGAAGCTTTCTTT
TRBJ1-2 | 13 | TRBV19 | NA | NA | CASTPEGIDRYTF | TGTGCCAGTACCCCCGAGGGAATCGATCGCTACACCTTC
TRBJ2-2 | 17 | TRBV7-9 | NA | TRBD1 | CASSRRGQGMGTGELFF | TGTGCCAGCAGCCGCAGGGGACAGGGGATGGGCACCGGGGAGCTGTTTTTT
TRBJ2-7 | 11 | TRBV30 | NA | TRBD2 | CAWSLGEGQYF | TGTGCCTGGAGTCTGGGGGAGGGGCAGTACTTC
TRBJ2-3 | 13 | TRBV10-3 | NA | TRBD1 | CAIRRGPTDTQYF | TGTGCCATCAGAAGGGGGCCCACAGATACGCAGTATTTT
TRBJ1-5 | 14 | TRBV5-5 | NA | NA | CASNLGPREEPQHF | TGTGCCAGCAACCTGGGCCCCCGGGAAGAGCCCCAGCATTTT
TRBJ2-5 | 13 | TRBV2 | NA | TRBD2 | CASQNSGSGTQYF | TGTGCCAGCCAGAATAGCGGGTCGGGGACCCAGTACTTC
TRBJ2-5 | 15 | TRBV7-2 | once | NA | CASSSFRGAVETQYF | TGTGCCAGCAGCTCATTTAGGGGCGCGGTGGAGACCCAGTACTTC
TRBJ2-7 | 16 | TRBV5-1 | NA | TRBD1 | CASSLAPGTGGAEQYF | TGCGCCAGCAGCTTGGCCCCCGGGACAGGGGGAGCCGAGCAGTACTTC
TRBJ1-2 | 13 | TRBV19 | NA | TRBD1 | CASTPDRVHGYTF | TGTGCCAGTACTCCAGACAGGGTCCATGGCTACACCTTC
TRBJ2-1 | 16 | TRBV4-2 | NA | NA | CASSQDGSESYNEQFF | TGTGCCAGCAGCCAAGACGGGAGTGAGTCCTACAATGAGCAGTTCTTC
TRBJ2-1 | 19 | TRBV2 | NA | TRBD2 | CACCDGGAGVGSSYNEQFF | TGTGCCTGCTGTGACGGGGGGGCGGGGGTGGGGAGCTCCTACAATGAGCAGTTCTTC
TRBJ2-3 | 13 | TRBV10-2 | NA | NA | CATSWGSTDTQYF | TGCGCCACTTCTTGGGGGAGCACAGATACGCAGTATTTT
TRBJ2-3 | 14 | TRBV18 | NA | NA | CASSPTRVADTQYF | TGTGCCAGCTCACCAACCAGGGTTGCAGATACGCAGTATTTT
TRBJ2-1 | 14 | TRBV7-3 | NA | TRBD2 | CASSLAGLAGVVFF | TGTGCCAGCAGCTTAGCGGGATTAGCGGGGGTGGTGTTCTTC
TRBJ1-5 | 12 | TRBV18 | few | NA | CASSPRNQPQHF | TGTGCCAGCTCACCCCGCAATCAGCCCCAGCATTTT
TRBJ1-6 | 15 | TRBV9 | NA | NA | CASSAGQYNNSPLHF | TGTGCCAGCAGCGCAGGACAGTACAATAATTCACCCCTCCACTTT
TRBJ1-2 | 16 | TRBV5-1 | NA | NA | CASSLGASLANYGYTF | TGCGCCAGCAGCTTGGGGGCGTCTTTGGCTAACTATGGCTACACCTTC
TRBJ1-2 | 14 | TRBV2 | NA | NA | CASSSGGTVYGYTF | TGTGCCAGCAGTTCCGGGGGAACTGTCTATGGCTACACCTTC
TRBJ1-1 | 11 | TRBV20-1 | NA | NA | CSATDSSWAFF | TGCAGTGCTACAGACAGCTCCTGGGCTTTCTTT
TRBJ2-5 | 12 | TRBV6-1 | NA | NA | CASSEAGVSQYF | TGTGCCAGCAGTGAAGCCGGGGTGTCCCAGTACTTC
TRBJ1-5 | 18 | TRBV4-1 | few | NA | CASSQSGREDLSNQPQHF | TGCGCCAGCAGCCAATCTGGACGGGAAGACCTTAGCAATCAGCCCCAGCATTTT